The 24 T cell receptor beta chains listed next were all sequenced from one sample in a study of blood T cell repertoires in COVID-19 (dated by TCRdb to the early 2020s). Libraries were prepared through the immunoSEQ multiplex PCR assay. As stored in TCRdb, this immuneACCESS dataset retains in-frame rearrangements with V and J assigned. A fraction of the clones does not appear; measured against another copy, unresolved V genes explain less than half of the discrepancy, and the remainder lacks a known reason. Present in this sample are hundreds of thousands of clones, 80% to 90% of which were seen just once. The ten largest make up approximately 2.5% of the sample. Sequencing input: PBMCs or T cells enriched from blood (not recorded which). All receptors come from a woman younger than 35 who had recovered from COVID-19.

This chain uses TRBV5-1 with TRBJ1-1; 8 bases align to TRBD1. Germline CDR1 and CDR2: SGHRS and YFSETQ. The ends lost 4 bases at V and 7 bases at J; junction bases unmatched: 9. This CDR3 has 14 amino acids. CDR3 region: CASSGTGGRNEAFF. The DNA of the CDR3 is TGCGCCAGCAGCGGAACAGGGGGTAGGAATGAAGCTTTCTTT. The entire variable domain, with the rest obtained from reference TRBV5-1 and TRBJ1-1, is as follows: KAGVTQTPRYLIKTRGQQVTLSCSPISGHRSVSWYQQTPGQGLQFLFEYFSETQRNKGNFPGRFSGRQFSNSRSEMNVSTLELGDSALYLCASSGTGGRNEAFFGQGTRLTVV.

The chain joins TRBV6-5 to TRBJ1-1; D is unresolved. Looked up from germline, CDR1 is MNHEY and CDR2 is SVGAGI. The CDR3 contains 12 residues. V was clipped by 8 bases and J by 6 bases, with 13 bases between them. The CDR3 DNA is TGTGCCAGCTACATTCCGGGGTCTGAAGCTTTCTTT. Its protein product is CASYIPGSEAFF.

V and J are TRBV10-2 and TRBJ1-5; 9 nucleotides match TRBD1. CDR3 length: 15 residues. CDR1 WSHSY and CDR2 SAAADI come from the germline V gene. V lost 6 bases and J lost 1; bases outside the gene matches: 4. The CDR3 sequence: CASSPGTGSNQPQHF. For the CDR3, the DNA is TGCGCCAGCAGCCCCGGGACAGGGAGCAATCAGCCCCAGCATTTT.

This clone is termed medium-sized. The DNA of the CDR3 is TGCGCCAGCAGCGCGGCTGGTGAGCAGTTCTTC. Protein product: CASSAAGEQFF. This sequence joins TRBV4-1 and TRBJ2-1; D ambiguous. The CDR3 is 11 amino acids. Trimming left V 5 bases short and J 9 bases short, with 8 bases between. Germline values: CDR1 MGHRA, CDR2 YSYEKL.

The CDR3 DNA follows: TGTGCCAGCAAAGAGGACAGTGAAGCTTTCTTT. Translation gives CASKEDSEAFF. The rearrangement joins TRBV6-4 to TRBJ1-1; D perhaps matches TRBD1 (6 bases). This CDR3 contains 11 residues. Germline V gene sequence: CDR1 MRHNA, CDR2 SNTAGT. V lost 7 bases, J lost 7 bases, and 10 bases lay in between.

The J gene is TRBJ1-5, the V gene TRBV18; possible D gene TRBD1, 6 bases. Per germline, CDR1 KGHSH and CDR2 LQKENI. The CDR3 spans 16 residues. Trimming pared 3 bases from V and 1 base from J, leaving 13 bases between. DNA of the CDR3: TGTGCCAGCTCACCGAGCGGGACAACGAGCAATCAGCCCCAGCATTTT. It encodes CASSPSGTTSNQPQHF.

The chain is built from TRBV7-9 and TRBJ1-2, with 11 positions matching TRBD1. CDR1 SEHNR and CDR2 FQNEAQ come from the germline V gene (reference sequence). After removal of 0 bases from V and 4 bases from J, the junction contained 7 bases not matched to a gene. The CDR3 length is 17 residues. The CDR3 reads CASSLAVSGQGGYGYTF. CDR3 in DNA: TGTGCCAGCAGCTTAGCCGTATCGGGACAGGGGGGCTATGGCTACACCTTC.

The table lists this clone with a count of one. This chain's CDR3 is CASTFGGEEKLFF. The CDR3 nucleotides are TGTGCCAGCACCTTCGGGGGAGAGGAAAAACTGTTTTTT. The rearrangement links TRBV12-3 or TRBV12-4 to TRBJ1-4, with D perhaps matching TRBD1 (5 bases). The CDR3 is made up of 13 amino acids. Trimming left V 7 bases short and J 8 bases short, with 14 bases between.

The J gene is TRBJ2-7, the V gene TRBV2; D may be TRBD1 (5 bases). The germline gives CDR1 SNHLY, CDR2 FYNNEI. There are 12 residues in the CDR3. Trimming removed 6 bases from V and 2 bases from J, with 8 bases in between. The CDR3 nucleotides read TGTGCCAGCAGGCTACAGGCCTACGAGCAGTACTTC. Its protein is CASRLQAYEQYF.

The V call is TRBV9, the J call TRBJ1-1; D is unresolved. The CDR3 length is 12 residues. The ends were cut back, 4 bases at V and 11 bases at J, with 15 bases in the middle. Germline CDR1 and CDR2: SGDLS and YYNGEE. The CDR3: CASSPREAGAFF. The CDR3 DNA sequence: TGTGCCAGCAGCCCCAGAGAGGCTGGGGCTTTCTTT.

Turning to this clone: Other nucleotide sequences in the sample specify the same CDR3. CDR3 loop: CASSATGNTEAFF. DNA of the CDR3: TGTGCCAGCAGCGCCACAGGGAACACTGAAGCTTTCTTT. The genes are TRBV9 and TRBJ1-1; D might be TRBD1 (5 bases). The CDR3 has 13 amino acids. The germline V gene has CDR1 SGDLS and CDR2 YYNGEE. V was clipped by 3 bases and J by 1 base, with 7 bases between them.

The DNA for the CDR3 is TGTGCCAGCAGCCGGGACAGCTTACAAGAGACCCAGTACTTC. Protein sequence: CASSRDSLQETQYF. J is TRBJ2-5 and V is TRBV5-4; 7 bases agree with TRBD1. V lost 4 bases to trimming and J lost 2 bases; unmatched junction nucleotides: 5. Germline CDR1 is SGHNT and CDR2 is YYREEE (reference sequence). This CDR3 spans 14 amino acids.

The CDR3 spells CASSIAPGLSEQFF. The CDR3 nucleotides read TGTGCCAGTAGTATAGCCCCAGGGTTGAGTGAGCAGTTCTTC. This chain connects TRBV19 to TRBJ2-1; weak D call: TRBD1 (5 bases). The CDR3 runs 14 residues. Trimming took 1 base from V and 9 from J, leaving 13 bases between them. From germline, CDR1 is LNHDA and CDR2 SQIVND (reference sequence).

This clone was counted a single time. The genes are TRBV6-5 and TRBJ1-2, with 8 bases that match TRBD1. CDR3 length: 15 amino acids. The V gene end was trimmed by 2 bases and the J gene end by 4 bases; junction bases not matched to a gene: 6. CDR1 and CDR2 (germline): MNHEY, SVGAGI. CDR3 bases: TGTGCCAGCAGTTACCGCCCGGGACAGGCCTATGGCTACACCTTC. As protein: CASSYRPGQAYGYTF.

This clone was picked up one time. The chain joins TRBV7-6 to TRBJ2-1; 11 bases are a match to TRBD2. V lost 4 bases to trimming and J lost 7 bases; unmatched junction nucleotides: 12. CDR1 is SGHVS and CDR2 is FNYEAQ in the germline V gene. The CDR3 has 17 amino acids. CDR3: CASSSRAIAGGLNEQFF. Written as DNA, the CDR3 is TGTGCCAGCAGCTCTCGGGCGATAGCGGGGGGGCTTAATGAGCAGTTCTTC.

This clone is a singleton in its sample. The chain combines TRBV11-3 with TRBJ2-2; TRBD1 agrees at 9 bases. Germline V gives CDR1 SGHNT, CDR2 YENEEA. The CDR3 totals 16 residues. V trimming: 6 bases; J trimming: 4 bases; junction bases outside the gene matches: 9. CDR3 in DNA: TGTGCCAGCAGTCAGGGAGGGACAGGGTCCACCGGGGAGCTGTTTTTT. This codes for CASSQGGTGSTGELFF.

The rearrangement links TRBV2 to TRBJ2-5, with 10 nucleotides matching TRBD1. The germline V gene has CDR1 SNHLY and CDR2 FYNNEI. V trimming: 6 bases; J trimming: 3 bases; junction bases outside the gene matches: 1. This CDR3 region has 13 residues. CDR3 residues: CASSGTGEETQYF. CDR3 coding DNA: TGTGCCAGCAGCGGGACAGGGGAAGAGACCCAGTACTTC.

The chain is built from TRBV27 and TRBJ1-2; the D is unclear. V lost 1 base and J 0 bases, leaving 9 bases between the germline ends. This CDR3 comprises 15 residues. Germline V gene sequence: CDR1 MNHEY, CDR2 SMNVEV (reference sequence). The DNA for the CDR3 is TGTGCCAGCAGTTTATTGGGCGTAGCTAACTATGGCTACACCTTC. Translated: CASSLLGVANYGYTF.

This rearrangement joins TRBV3-1 (or the pseudogene TRBV3-2) to TRBJ2-5; D possibly corresponds to TRBD2 (5 bases). CDR1 and CDR2 (germline): LGHDT, YNNKEL (reference sequence). The V end lost 1 base, the J end lost 3 bases, and 18 bases lay between the germline ends. CDR3 length: 17 residues. CDR3: CASSQARRDPLEETQYF. The CDR3 nucleotides are TGTGCCAGCAGCCAAGCTCGTCGGGATCCCCTAGAAGAGACCCAGTACTTC.

The rearrangement uses TRBV7-6 and TRBJ2-3; D not resolved. Germline V gene data show CDR1 as SGHVS and CDR2 as FNYEAQ. This CDR3 has 14 residues. The germline V and J ends were trimmed by 1 base and 4 bases, with 9 bases remaining between them. The CDR3 protein is CASSLGVESDTQYF. CDR3 nucleotide sequence: TGTGCCAGCAGCTTAGGAGTTGAGTCAGATACGCAGTATTTT.

This sequence joins TRBV19 and TRBJ2-6; 12 nucleotides line up with TRBD1. With 1 base clipped from V and 3 bases from J, the junction kept 4 bases outside the gene matches. CDR3 size: 18 residues. In germline, CDR1 is LNHDA, CDR2 SQIVND (reference sequence). In nucleotides, the CDR3 is TGTGCCAGTAGTATAGGGGGACAGGGGGCTATTGGGGCCAACGTCCTGACTTTC. Translating it yields CASSIGGQGAIGANVLTF.

A remark on this clone: In the same sample, other DNA sequences code for this CDR3. This rearrangement joins TRBV9 to TRBJ1-5, with D hard to call. Germline-derived CDR1 and CDR2 are SGDLS and YYNGEE. The CDR3 is 15 residues long. Trimming stripped 0 bases from V and 0 bases from J, with 7 bases between. CDR3: CASSVGANSNQPQHF. The CDR3 DNA reads TGTGCCAGCAGCGTAGGTGCGAATAGCAATCAGCCCCAGCATTTT.

The chain carries TRBV18 and TRBJ1-6; D call uncertain. V lost 3 bases to trimming and J lost 5 bases, with 14 bases between them. Germline assignment: CDR1 KGHSH and CDR2 LQKENI. This CDR3 has 16 amino acids. The CDR3, as DNA: TGTGCCAGCTCACCCGAGGGCACAGAAAATAATTCACCCCTCCACTTT. Its protein is CASSPEGTENNSPLHF.

The chain combines TRBV19 with TRBJ1-4, with TRBD1 matching 9 bases. The V segment lost 5 bases and the J segment 6 bases; nucleotides outside the gene matches: 4. CDR3 size: 14 residues. Germline loops: CDR1 LNHDA, CDR2 SQIVND (reference sequence). The DNA of the CDR3 is TGTGCCAGTAGTTACAGGGGGCGCGATGAAAAACTGTTTTTT. It translates to CASSYRGRDEKLFF.